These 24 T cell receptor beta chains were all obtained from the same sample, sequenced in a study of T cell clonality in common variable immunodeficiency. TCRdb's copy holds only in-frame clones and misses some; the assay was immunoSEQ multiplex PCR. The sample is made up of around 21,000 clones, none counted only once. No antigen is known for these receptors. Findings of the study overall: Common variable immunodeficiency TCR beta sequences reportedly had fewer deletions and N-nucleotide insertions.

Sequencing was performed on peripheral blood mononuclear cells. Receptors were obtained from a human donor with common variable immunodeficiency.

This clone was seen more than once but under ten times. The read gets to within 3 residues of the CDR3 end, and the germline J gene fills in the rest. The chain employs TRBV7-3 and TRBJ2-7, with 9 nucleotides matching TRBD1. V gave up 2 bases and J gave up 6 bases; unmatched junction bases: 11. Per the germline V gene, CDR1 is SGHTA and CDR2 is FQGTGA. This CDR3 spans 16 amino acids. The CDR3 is CASSLGTGTGVFEQYF. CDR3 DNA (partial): TGTGCCAGCAGCTTAGGGACAGGGACGGGAGTCTTCGAG.

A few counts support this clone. CDR3 bases read: TGTGCCAGCCATTCGCTCGGGTTCGCCAATCAGCCC. It specifies CASHSLGFANQP. In full, the CDR3 reads CASHSLGFANQPQHF. The rearrangement joins TRBV19 to TRBJ1-5; D is unclear. The CDR3 extends 3 residues past the end of the read, so its final part is completed from the germline J gene. Per the germline V gene, CDR1 is LNHDA and CDR2 is SQIVND (reference sequence). CDR3 length equals 15 residues. Deletions cut 9 bases from V and 3 bases from J, with 18 bases between.

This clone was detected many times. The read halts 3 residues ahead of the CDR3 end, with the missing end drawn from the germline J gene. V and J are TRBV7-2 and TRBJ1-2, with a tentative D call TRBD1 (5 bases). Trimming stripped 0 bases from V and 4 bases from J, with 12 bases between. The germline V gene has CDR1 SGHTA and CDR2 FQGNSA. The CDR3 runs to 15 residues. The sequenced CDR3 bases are TGTGCCAGCAGCTTAGCGGTTCAGGGCTTCTATGGC. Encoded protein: CASSLAVQGFYG. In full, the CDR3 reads CASSLAVQGFYGYTF.

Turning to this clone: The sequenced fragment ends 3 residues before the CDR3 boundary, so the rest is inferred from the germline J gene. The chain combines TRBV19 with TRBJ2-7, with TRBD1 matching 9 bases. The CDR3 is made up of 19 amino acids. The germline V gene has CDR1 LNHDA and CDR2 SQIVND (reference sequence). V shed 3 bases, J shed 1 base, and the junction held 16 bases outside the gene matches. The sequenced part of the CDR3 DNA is TGTGCCAGTAGTATTAGGACCCGGGACAGGGTCGTAAATTCCTACGAG. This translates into CASSIRTRDRVVNSYE. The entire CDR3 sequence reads CASSIRTRDRVVNSYEQYF. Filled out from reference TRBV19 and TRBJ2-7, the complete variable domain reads DGGITQSPKYLFRKEGQNVTLSCEQNLNHDAMYWYRQDPGQGLRLIYYSQIVNDFQKGDIAEGYSVSREKKESFPLTVTSAQKNPTAFYLCASSIRTRDRVVNSYEQYFGPGTRLTVT.

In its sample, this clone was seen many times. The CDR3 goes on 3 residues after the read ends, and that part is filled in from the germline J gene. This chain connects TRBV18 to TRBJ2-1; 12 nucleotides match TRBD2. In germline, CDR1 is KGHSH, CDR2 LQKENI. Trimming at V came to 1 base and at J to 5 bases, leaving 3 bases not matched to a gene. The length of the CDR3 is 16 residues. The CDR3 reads CASSPLGLAGDNEQFF. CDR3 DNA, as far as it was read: TGTGCCAGCTCACCACTGGGACTAGCGGGTGACAATGAG.

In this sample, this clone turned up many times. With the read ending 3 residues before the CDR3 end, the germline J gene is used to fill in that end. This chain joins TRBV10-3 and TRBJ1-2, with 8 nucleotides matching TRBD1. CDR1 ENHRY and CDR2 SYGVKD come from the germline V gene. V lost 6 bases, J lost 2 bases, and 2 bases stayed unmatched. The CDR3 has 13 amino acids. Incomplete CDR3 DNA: TGTGCCATCAGGACAGGGGCGAACTATGGC. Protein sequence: CAIRTGANYG. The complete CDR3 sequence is CAIRTGANYGYTF.

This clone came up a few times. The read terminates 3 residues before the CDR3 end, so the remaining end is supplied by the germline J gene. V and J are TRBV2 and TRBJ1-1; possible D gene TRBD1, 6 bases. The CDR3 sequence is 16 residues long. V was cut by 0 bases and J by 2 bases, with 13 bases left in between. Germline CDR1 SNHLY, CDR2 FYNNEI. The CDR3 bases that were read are TGTGCCAGCAGTGAAGCGGGGGCCCCTTTTAACACTGAA. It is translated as CASSEAGAPFNTE. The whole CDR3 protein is CASSEAGAPFNTEAFF.

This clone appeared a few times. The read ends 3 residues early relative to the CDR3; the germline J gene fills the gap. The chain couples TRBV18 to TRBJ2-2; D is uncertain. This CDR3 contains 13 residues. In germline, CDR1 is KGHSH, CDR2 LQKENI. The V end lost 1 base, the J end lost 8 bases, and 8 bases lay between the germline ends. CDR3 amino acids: CASSPLFQGELFF. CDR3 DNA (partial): TGTGCCAGCTCACCACTTTTTCAGGGGGAG.

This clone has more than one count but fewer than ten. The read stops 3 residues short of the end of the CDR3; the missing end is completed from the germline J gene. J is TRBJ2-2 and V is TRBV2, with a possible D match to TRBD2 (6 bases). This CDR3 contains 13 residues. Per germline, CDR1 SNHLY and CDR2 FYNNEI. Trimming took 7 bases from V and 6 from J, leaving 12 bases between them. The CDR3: CASTRGGAGELFF. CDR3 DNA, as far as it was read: TGTGCCAGCACGAGGGGAGGAGCCGGGGAG.

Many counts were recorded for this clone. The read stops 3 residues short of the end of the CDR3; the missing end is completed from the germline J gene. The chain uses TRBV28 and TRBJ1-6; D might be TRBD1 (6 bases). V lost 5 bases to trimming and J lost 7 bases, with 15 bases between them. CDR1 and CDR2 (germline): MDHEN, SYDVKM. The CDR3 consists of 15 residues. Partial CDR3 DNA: TGTGCCAGCAGTCCCCACTGGACAGAAAATTCACCC. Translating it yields CASSPHWTENSP. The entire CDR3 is CASSPHWTENSPLHF.

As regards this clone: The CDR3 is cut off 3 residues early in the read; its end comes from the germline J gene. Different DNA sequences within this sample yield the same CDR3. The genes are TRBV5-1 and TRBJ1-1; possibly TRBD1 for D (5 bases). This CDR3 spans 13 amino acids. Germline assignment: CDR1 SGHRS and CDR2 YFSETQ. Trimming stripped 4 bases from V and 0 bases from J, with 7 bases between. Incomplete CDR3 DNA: TGCGCCAGCAGCGCGGACATGAACACTGAA. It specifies CASSADMNTE. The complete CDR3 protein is CASSADMNTEAFF.

CDR3 residues: CASSQDSSHPEQYF. CDR3 DNA (partial): TGTGCCAGCAGCCAAGATAGTTCCCACCCCGAG. V and J are TRBV4-2 and TRBJ2-7; D unresolved. The read finishes 3 residues shy of the CDR3 end, and the germline J gene is used to complete it. CDR1 and CDR2 from the germline V gene are LGHNA and YNFKEQ. The CDR3 is made up of 14 amino acids. Trimming removed 0 bases at V and 6 bases at J, with 12 bases between.

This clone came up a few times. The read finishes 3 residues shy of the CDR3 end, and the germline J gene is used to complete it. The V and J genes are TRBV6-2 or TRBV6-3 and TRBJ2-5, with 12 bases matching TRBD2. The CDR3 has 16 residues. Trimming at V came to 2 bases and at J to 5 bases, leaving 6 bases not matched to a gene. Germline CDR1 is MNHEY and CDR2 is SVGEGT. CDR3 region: CASSYRPSGRVETQYF. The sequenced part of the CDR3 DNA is TGTGCCAGCAGTTACCGGCCTAGCGGGAGGGTGGAGACC.

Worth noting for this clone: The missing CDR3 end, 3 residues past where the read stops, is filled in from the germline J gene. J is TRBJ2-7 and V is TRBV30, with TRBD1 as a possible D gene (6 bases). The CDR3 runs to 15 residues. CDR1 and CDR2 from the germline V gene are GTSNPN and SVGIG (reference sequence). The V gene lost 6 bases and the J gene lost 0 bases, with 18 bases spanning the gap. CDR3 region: CACPVSGTNSYEQYF. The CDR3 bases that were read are TGTGCCTGCCCCGTTTCCGGGACAAACTCCTACGAG.

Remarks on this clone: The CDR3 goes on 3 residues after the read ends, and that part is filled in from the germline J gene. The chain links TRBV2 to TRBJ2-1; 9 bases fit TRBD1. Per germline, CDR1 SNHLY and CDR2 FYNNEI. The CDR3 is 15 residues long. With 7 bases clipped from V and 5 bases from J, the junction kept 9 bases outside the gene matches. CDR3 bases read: TGTGCCAGCACAAAGGCCAGGACAGGGGACAATGAG. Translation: CASTKARTGDNE. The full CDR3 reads CASTKARTGDNEQFF.

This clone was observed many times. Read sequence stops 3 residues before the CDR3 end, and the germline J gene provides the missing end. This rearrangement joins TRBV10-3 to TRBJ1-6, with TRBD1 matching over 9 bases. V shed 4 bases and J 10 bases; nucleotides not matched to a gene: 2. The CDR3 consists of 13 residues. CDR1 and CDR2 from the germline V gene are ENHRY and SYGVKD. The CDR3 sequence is CAISGQGGSPLHF. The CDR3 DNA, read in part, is TGTGCCATCAGTGGACAGGGGGGATCACCC.

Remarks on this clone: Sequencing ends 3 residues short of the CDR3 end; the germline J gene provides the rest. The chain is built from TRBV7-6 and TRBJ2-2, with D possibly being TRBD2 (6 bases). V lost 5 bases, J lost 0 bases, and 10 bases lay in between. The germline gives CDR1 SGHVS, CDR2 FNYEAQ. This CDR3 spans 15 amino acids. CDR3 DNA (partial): TGTGCCAGCAGCCTCGGGACTGCGAACACCGGGGAG. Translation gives CASSLGTANTGE. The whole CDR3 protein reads CASSLGTANTGELFF.

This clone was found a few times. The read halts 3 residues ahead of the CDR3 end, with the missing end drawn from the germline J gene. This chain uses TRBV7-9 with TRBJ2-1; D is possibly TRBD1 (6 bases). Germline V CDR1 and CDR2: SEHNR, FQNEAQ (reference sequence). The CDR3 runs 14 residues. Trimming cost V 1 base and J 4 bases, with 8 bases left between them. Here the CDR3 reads CASSLVGGYNEQFF. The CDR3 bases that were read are TGTGCCAGCAGCTTAGTAGGGGGATACAATGAG.

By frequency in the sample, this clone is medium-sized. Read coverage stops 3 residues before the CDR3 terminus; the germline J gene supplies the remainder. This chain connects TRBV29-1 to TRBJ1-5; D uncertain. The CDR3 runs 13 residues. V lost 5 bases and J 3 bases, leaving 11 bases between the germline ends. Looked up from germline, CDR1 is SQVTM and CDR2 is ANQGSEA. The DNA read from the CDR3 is TGCAGCGTTTCCCCCGGTTCCAATCAGCCC. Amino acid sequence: CSVSPGSNQP. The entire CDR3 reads CSVSPGSNQPQHF.

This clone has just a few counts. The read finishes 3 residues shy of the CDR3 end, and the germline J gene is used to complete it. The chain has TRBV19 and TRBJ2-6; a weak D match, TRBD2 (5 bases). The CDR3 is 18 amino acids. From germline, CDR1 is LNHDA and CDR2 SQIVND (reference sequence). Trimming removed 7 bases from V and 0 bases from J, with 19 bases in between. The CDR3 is CASKNRSRVLSGANVLTF. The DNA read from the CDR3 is TGTGCCAGTAAAAACCGGTCGCGGGTCCTCTCTGGGGCCAACGTC.

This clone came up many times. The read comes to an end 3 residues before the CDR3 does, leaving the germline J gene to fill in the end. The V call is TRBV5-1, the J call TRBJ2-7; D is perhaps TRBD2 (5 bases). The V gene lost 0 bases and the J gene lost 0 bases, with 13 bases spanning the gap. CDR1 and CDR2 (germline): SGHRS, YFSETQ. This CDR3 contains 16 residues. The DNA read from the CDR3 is TGCGCCAGCAGCTTGGGGACTGACATCCACTCCTACGAG. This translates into CASSLGTDIHSYE. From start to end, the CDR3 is CASSLGTDIHSYEQYF.

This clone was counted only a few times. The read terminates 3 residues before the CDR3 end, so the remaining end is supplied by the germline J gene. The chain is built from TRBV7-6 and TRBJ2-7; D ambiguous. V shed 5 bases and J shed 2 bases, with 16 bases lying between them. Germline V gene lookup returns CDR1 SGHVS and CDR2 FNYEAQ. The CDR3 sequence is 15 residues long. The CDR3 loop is CASSRTVLGTYEQYF. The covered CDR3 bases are TGTGCCAGCAGCAGAACAGTCTTAGGAACCTACGAG. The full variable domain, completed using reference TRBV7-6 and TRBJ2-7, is GAGVSQSPRYKVTKRGQDVALRCDPISGHVSLYWYRQALGQGPEFLTYFNYEAQQDKSGLPNDRFSAERPEGSISTLTIQRTEQRDSAMYRCASSRTVLGTYEQYFGPGTRLTVT.

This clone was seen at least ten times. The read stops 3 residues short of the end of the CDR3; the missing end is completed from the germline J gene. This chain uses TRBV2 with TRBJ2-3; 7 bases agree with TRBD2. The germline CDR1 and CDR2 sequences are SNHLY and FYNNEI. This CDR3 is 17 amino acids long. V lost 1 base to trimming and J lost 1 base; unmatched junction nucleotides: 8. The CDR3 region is CASSEETSLKRTDTQYF. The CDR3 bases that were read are TGTGCCAGCAGTGAAGAGACTAGCCTTAAACGCACAGATACG.

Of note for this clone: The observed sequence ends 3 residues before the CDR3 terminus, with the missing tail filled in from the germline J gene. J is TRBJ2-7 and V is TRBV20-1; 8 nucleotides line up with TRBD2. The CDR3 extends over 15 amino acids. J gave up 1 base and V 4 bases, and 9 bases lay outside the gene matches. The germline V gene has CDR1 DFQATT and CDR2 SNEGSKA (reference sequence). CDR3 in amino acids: CSAKSGGGASYEQYF. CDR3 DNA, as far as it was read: TGCAGTGCTAAGTCCGGGGGGGGCGCTTCCTACGAG.